This T cell receptor (beta chain) was observed in a study of T cells after yellow fever vaccination. Study information: For low cell numbers, libraries were made with SMART-Seq v4 Ultra Low Input. The study's findings and limits: In post-booster samples, most primary-vaccination clones reappeared (about 97% CD4, about 90% CD8). CD4 and CD8 compartments shared a small share of clonotypes.

This clonotype was recorded a few times. As yet, its antigen is unknown. Production of TCR cDNA was by 5'RACE template switching, which also added a universal primer site and UMIs. Each CDR3 protein is one row after TCRdb ran MiXCR on the 5' RACE reads. The sample holds 250,000 to 400,000 distinct CDR3 sequences, roughly 4.3% seen once. This CDR3 region has 16 residues. Trimming took 0 bases from V and 2 from J, leaving 12 bases between them. Germline V gene data show CDR1 as LGHNA and CDR2 as YSLEER. This clonotype was obtained from a man between 18 and 29 years old who received the YFV17D yellow fever vaccine. The chain carries TRBV4-3 and TRBJ2-3; D gene unclear. This material consisted of PBMCs, taken 15 days after the yellow fever booster vaccination. CDR3 loop: CASSQEGSDITDTQYF. In DNA form, the CDR3 reads TGCGCCAGCAGCCAAGAGGGATCCGACATCACAGATACGCAGTATTTT.